This is a list of T cell receptor beta chains from one sample in a study of blood T cell repertoires in COVID-19. Clones were sequenced by immunoSEQ multiplex PCR, and TCRdb holds only the in-frame ones, with some missing. The table lists roughly 250,000 clones, around 83% of them singletons. Sequenced input: peripheral blood. Receptors were obtained from a man in his forties or fifties with active or convalescent COVID-19. Both conserved end residues are part of each CDR3. Each record gives: clone size, V gene, J gene, D gene, CDR3 protein, CDR3 DNA. A D gene is named only where the DNA matches it firmly. Size tells how often a clone was seen (once, few, many) or the class of an expanded clone, and some rows leave it out.

.	TRBV7-9	TRBJ2-2	TRBD1	CASSLLGGEFNTGELFF	TGTGCCAGCAGCTTATTAGGGGGCGAATTTAATACCGGGGAGCTGTTTTTT
.	TRBV5-1	TRBJ1-6	.	CASSLDTIENNSPLHF	TGCGCCAGCAGCTTGGACACTATAGAGAATAATTCACCCCTCCACTTT
.	TRBV28	TRBJ1-1	.	CASSPSGYGGTEAFF	TGTGCCAGCAGCCCCTCAGGGTACGGAGGGACTGAAGCTTTCTTT
.	TRBV7-2	TRBJ2-7	.	CASSLTSLYEQYF	TGTGCCAGCAGCTTAACTAGCCTTTACGAGCAGTACTTC
once	TRBV30	TRBJ2-3	TRBD2	CAGSSGRNPDTQYF	TGTGCCGGATCTAGCGGGAGAAACCCAGATACGCAGTATTTT
.	TRBV7-8	TRBJ2-1	TRBD2	CASSFAWTSGNEQFF	TGTGCCAGCAGCTTCGCCTGGACTAGCGGAAATGAGCAGTTCTTC
.	TRBV29-1	TRBJ1-2	TRBD1	CSVSNRDRLHGYTF	TGCAGCGTTTCGAACCGGGACAGGCTCCATGGCTACACCTTC
.	TRBV20-1	TRBJ1-2	.	CSASIDYGYTF	TGCAGTGCTAGTATCGACTATGGCTACACCTTC
.	TRBV30	TRBJ1-4	.	CAWDPGARNEKLFF	TGTGCCTGGGACCCAGGGGCCAGGAATGAAAAACTGTTTTTT
.	TRBV4-1	TRBJ1-5	TRBD1	CASSQDSPAGGSNQPQHF	TGCGCCAGCAGCCAAGATTCCCCCGCAGGGGGGAGCAATCAGCCCCAGCATTTT
.	TRBV6-5	TRBJ2-1	TRBD2	CASSLGRERNEQFF	TGTGCCAGCAGTCTCGGGCGGGAGCGCAATGAGCAGTTCTTC
.	TRBV3-1/TRBV3-2	TRBJ2-7	TRBD1	CASSHSTGTATYEQYF	TGTGCCAGCAGCCACTCTACCGGGACAGCCACCTACGAGCAGTACTTC
few	TRBV11-3	TRBJ1-2	TRBD1	CASSSTGPGRGYTF	TGTGCCAGCAGCTCGACAGGGCCCGGAAGGGGCTACACCTTC
.	TRBV4-2	TRBJ2-3	TRBD2	CASSLRTSQITTDTQYF	TGTGCCAGCAGCCTCCGGACTAGTCAGATAACCACAGATACGCAGTATTTT
.	TRBV7-2	TRBJ1-2	TRBD1	CASSTVVGQPTPNTF	TGTGCCAGCAGCACAGTTGTGGGACAGCCAACTCCCAACACCTTC
.	TRBV6-5	TRBJ1-2	.	CASRTGTPPGYTF	TGTGCCAGCAGAACCGGGACACCTCCTGGCTACACCTTC
once	TRBV6-5	TRBJ2-1	TRBD1	CASSYSTGGYEQFF	TGTGCCAGCAGTTACTCGACAGGGGGCTATGAGCAGTTCTTC
.	TRBV5-8	TRBJ2-1	TRBD1	CASCFDQGQGTYNEQFF	TGTGCCAGCTGTTTCGATCAGGGACAGGGAACCTACAATGAGCAGTTCTTC